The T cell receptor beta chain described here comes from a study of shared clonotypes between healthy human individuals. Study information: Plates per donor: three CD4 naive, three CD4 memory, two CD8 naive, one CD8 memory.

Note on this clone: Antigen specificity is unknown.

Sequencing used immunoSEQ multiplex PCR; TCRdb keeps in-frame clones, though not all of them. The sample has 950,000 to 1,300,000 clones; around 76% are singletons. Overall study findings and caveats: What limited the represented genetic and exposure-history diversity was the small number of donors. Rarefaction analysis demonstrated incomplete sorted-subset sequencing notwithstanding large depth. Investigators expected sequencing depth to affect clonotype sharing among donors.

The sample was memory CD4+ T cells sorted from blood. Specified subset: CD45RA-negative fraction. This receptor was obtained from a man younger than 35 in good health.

The CDR3 sequence: CATSNRRVSGSPHNEQFF. For the CDR3, the DNA is TGTGCCACCAGCAATAGGCGTGTTAGCGGGAGCCCCCACAATGAGCAGTTCTTC. The rearrangement links TRBV15 to TRBJ2-1, with TRBD2 matching over 9 bases. V gave up 4 bases and J gave up 5 bases; unmatched junction bases: 15. The CDR3 loop spans 18 amino acids. From germline, CDR1 is LNHNV and CDR2 YYDKDF (reference sequence).